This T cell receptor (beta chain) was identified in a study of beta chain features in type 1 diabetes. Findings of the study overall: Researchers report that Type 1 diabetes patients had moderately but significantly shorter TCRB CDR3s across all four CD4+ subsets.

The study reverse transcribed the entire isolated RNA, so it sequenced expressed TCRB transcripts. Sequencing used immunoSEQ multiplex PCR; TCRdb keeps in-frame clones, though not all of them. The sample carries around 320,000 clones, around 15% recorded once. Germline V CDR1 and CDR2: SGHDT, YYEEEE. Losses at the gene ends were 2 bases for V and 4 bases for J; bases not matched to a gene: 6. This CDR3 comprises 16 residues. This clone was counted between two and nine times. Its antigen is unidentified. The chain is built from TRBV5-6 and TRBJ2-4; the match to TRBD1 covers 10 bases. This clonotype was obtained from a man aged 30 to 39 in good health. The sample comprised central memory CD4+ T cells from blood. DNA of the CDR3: TGTGCCAGCAGCTTAGGACAGGGGGTAACAAAAAACATTCAGTACTTC. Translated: CASSLGQGVTKNIQYF. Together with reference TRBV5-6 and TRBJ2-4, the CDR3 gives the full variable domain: DAGVTQSPTHLIKTRGQQVTLRCSPKSGHDTVSWYQQALGQGPQFIFQYYEEEERQRGNFPDRFSGHQFPNYSSELNVNALLLGDSALYLCASSLGQGVTKNIQYFGAGTRLSVL.